These 18 T cell receptor beta chains originate from one sample sequenced in a study of cytomegalovirus exposure and HLA in healthy donors. TCRdb keeps only in-frame clones here, not all; method: immunoSEQ multiplex PCR. This table holds about 350,000 clones, around 90% found once. Input material: PBMCs. The origin of the receptors is a woman in her twenties or thirties in good health and CMV-seropositive.

This clone has just one count. J is TRBJ2-1 and V is TRBV7-9, with D perhaps TRBD2 (6 bases). Germline loops: CDR1 SEHNR, CDR2 FQNEAQ (reference sequence). Trimming cost V 2 bases and J 3 bases, with 14 bases left between them. The CDR3 is made up of 16 amino acids. CDR3 loop: CASSLTGDFFYNEQFF. DNA for the CDR3: TGTGCCAGCAGCTTAACGGGGGATTTCTTCTACAATGAGCAGTTCTTC. The entire variable domain, with the rest obtained from reference TRBV7-9 and TRBJ2-1, is as follows: DTGVSQNPRHKITKRGQNVTFRCDPISEHNRLYWYRQTLGQGPEFLTYFQNEAQLEKSRLLSDRFSAERPKGSFSTLEIQRTEQGDSAMYLCASSLTGDFFYNEQFFGPGTRLTVL.

The CDR3: CASSVGDKIYEQYF. The CDR3 DNA sequence: TGTGCCAGCAGCGTTGGGGACAAGATTTACGAGCAGTACTTC. The chain has TRBV9 and TRBJ2-7; tentative D call: TRBD1 (6 bases). CDR3 length: 14 amino acids. Deletions cut 2 bases from V and 4 bases from J, with 13 bases between. In germline, CDR1 is SGDLS, CDR2 YYNGEE.

The rearrangement links TRBV7-2 to TRBJ1-6, with TRBD1 as a possible D gene (6 bases). The CDR3 length is 14 residues. Per the germline V gene, CDR1 is SGHTA and CDR2 is FQGNSA. V was cut by 5 bases and J by 10 bases, with 15 bases left in between. The CDR3 here is CASSPTGSGSPLHF. Here the CDR3 DNA reads TGTGCCAGCAGCCCCACAGGGTCTGGGTCACCCCTCCACTTT.

The chain carries TRBV20-1 and TRBJ2-3, with D possibly TRBD1 on 6 matching bases. From germline, CDR1 is DFQATT and CDR2 SNEGSKA (reference sequence). The CDR3 is made up of 11 amino acids. V shed 6 bases and J shed 14 bases, with 18 bases lying between them. The CDR3 nucleotides read TGCAGTGCACCGTCGGGACAAAGTGCGTATTTT. Translation gives CSAPSGQSAYF.

V is TRBV7-9 and J is TRBJ2-7; the D is unclear. The CDR3 length is 15 residues. CDR1 is SEHNR, CDR2 FQNEAQ, per germline (reference sequence). The germline V and J ends were trimmed by 0 bases and 1 base, with 10 bases remaining between them. The CDR3, as DNA: TGTGCCAGCAGCTTAGCCCGCGCCTATTCCTACGAGCAGTACTTC. This translates into CASSLARAYSYEQYF.

The chain carries TRBV19 and TRBJ2-5; TRBD2 might be the D (5 bases). This CDR3 region has 16 residues. Per the germline V gene, CDR1 is LNHDA and CDR2 is SQIVND (reference sequence). V shed 3 bases and J shed 2 bases, with 16 bases lying between them. CDR3 coding DNA: TGTGCCAGTAGTATTTGGAGCGGTGGGAATCAAGAGACCCAGTACTTC. It encodes CASSIWSGGNQETQYF.

The chain combines TRBV29-1 with TRBJ2-3, with 10 bases aligning to TRBD2. Germline-derived CDR1 and CDR2 are SQVTM and ANQGSEA. This CDR3 spans 15 amino acids. J lost 0 bases, V lost 6 bases, and 6 bases had no gene match. The CDR3 DNA sequence: TGCAGCGTCCGAACTAGCGGGGATAGCACAGATACGCAGTATTTT. Translated: CSVRTSGDSTDTQYF.

This rearrangement joins TRBV27 to TRBJ2-2, with 7 positions matching TRBD1. Germline lookup yields CDR1 MNHEY and CDR2 SMNVEV (reference sequence). V lost 4 bases, J lost 6 bases, and 8 bases stayed unmatched. The CDR3 is 15 amino acids. This chain's CDR3 is CASSSGTAIAGELFF. The CDR3 coding sequence is TGTGCCAGCAGTTCCGGGACAGCGATCGCCGGGGAGCTGTTTTTT.

This chain connects TRBV2 to TRBJ2-3, with a tentative D call TRBD2 (5 bases). The V gene's germline CDR1 is SNHLY and CDR2 FYNNEI. Trimming cost V 7 bases and J 2 bases, with 16 bases left between them. The CDR3 is made up of 15 amino acids. CDR3 sequence (DNA): TGTGCCAGCATGAGGGAAGCGACGCACACAGATACGCAGTATTTT. Its translation: CASMREATHTDTQYF.

In its sample, this clone was seen once. This chain links TRBV30 with TRBJ1-3; perhaps TRBD1 as D (5 bases). CDR1 GTSNPN and CDR2 SVGIG come from the germline V gene (reference sequence). The V end lost 0 bases, the J end lost 0 bases, and 15 bases lay between the germline ends. CDR3 length: 17 residues. The CDR3 reads CAWSVRGSAYSGNTIYF. The CDR3 DNA is TGTGCCTGGAGTGTACGGGGCAGCGCCTACTCTGGAAACACCATATATTTT.

The V gene is TRBV19, the J gene TRBJ2-7; 7 bases are a match to TRBD1. Germline V gene data show CDR1 as LNHDA and CDR2 as SQIVND (reference sequence). The CDR3 spans 17 residues. Trimming took 1 base from V and 6 from J; bases not matched to a gene: 15. CDR3 sequence reads: CASSIAAGGSSFAEQYF. CDR3 sequence (DNA): TGTGCCAGTAGTATAGCGGCAGGGGGAAGCTCTTTCGCCGAGCAGTACTTC.

The chain has TRBV27 and TRBJ1-1, with D tentatively TRBD1 (5 bases). Trimming left V 6 bases short and J 2 bases short, with 13 bases between. Per the germline V gene, CDR1 is MNHEY and CDR2 is SMNVEV (reference sequence). The CDR3 totals 14 residues. The CDR3 nucleotides read TGTGCCAGCAGAAGACAGCCGACCAACACTGAAGCTTTCTTT. Encoded protein: CASRRQPTNTEAFF.

The chain is built from TRBV27 and TRBJ2-7; D could derive from TRBD1 or TRBD2 (5 bases each). V gave up 0 bases and J gave up 3 bases, with 18 bases separating them. The CDR3 is 17 residues long. Germline CDR1 and CDR2: MNHEY and SMNVEV (reference sequence). CDR3 sequence: CASSLSSFGDLSYEQYF. The CDR3 region has the DNA TGTGCCAGCAGTTTATCGTCCTTCGGGGACCTAAGCTACGAGCAGTACTTC.

The chain has TRBV9 and TRBJ1-1; D might be TRBD1 (6 bases). The CDR3 extends over 16 amino acids. Deletions cut 1 base from V and 0 bases from J, with 13 bases between. Looked up from germline, CDR1 is SGDLS and CDR2 is YYNGEE. The CDR3 DNA reads TGTGCCAGCAGCGTATCCGGGGGGCGGCTGAACACTGAAGCTTTCTTT. Its translation: CASSVSGGRLNTEAFF.

This clone appeared many times. The rearrangement uses TRBV27 and TRBJ2-1, with D perhaps TRBD1 (5 bases). The V and J ends lost 5 bases and 9 bases respectively, with 17 bases between them. This CDR3 spans 14 amino acids. Germline V CDR1 and CDR2: MNHEY, SMNVEV (reference sequence). The CDR3 DNA reads as TGTGCCAGCAGTCCTCCGGTAGGGGCTCTTGAGCAGTTCTTC. It codes for CASSPPVGALEQFF.

This clone occurred once. The chain carries TRBV9 and TRBJ2-3; possible D gene TRBD2, 6 bases. The CDR3 consists of 16 residues. Trimming stripped 3 bases from V and 5 bases from J, with 19 bases between. Germline V CDR1 and CDR2: SGDLS, YYNGEE. The CDR3 DNA sequence: TGTGCCAGCAGCGAGAACCCCCGGGACTCCTTAGATACGCAGTATTTT. It specifies CASSENPRDSLDTQYF.

V is TRBV27 and J is TRBJ1-2, with 8 bases that match TRBD1. With V trimmed by 5 bases and J by 8 bases, 16 bases remained unmatched. Germline lookup yields CDR1 MNHEY and CDR2 SMNVEV (reference sequence). CDR3 length: 16 residues. CDR3 DNA sequence: TGTGCCAGCAGTCCGATCTCCGCCGGGACAGGTTACGGCTACACCTTC. Residues: CASSPISAGTGYGYTF.

This sequence joins TRBV4-3 and TRBJ1-2, with 7 bases that match TRBD1. This CDR3 is 16 amino acids long. Trimming removed 4 bases from V and 0 bases from J; junction bases left unmatched: 8. CDR1 is LGHNA and CDR2 is YSLEER in the germline V gene. The CDR3 spells CASSPGTETSNYGYTF. The DNA for the CDR3 is TGCGCCAGCAGCCCCGGGACAGAAACTTCTAACTATGGCTACACCTTC.